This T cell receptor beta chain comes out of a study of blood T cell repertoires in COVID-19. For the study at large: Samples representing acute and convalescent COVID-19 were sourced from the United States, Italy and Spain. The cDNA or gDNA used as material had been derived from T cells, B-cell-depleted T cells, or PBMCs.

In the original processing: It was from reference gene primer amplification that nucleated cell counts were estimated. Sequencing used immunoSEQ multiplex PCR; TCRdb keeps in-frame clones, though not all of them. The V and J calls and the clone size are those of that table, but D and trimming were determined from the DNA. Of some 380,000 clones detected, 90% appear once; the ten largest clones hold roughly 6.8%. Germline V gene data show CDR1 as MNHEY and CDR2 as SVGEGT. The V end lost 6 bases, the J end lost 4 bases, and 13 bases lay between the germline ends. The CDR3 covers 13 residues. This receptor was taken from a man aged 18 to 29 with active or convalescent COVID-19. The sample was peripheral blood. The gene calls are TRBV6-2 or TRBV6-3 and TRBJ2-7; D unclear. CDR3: CASSLLESYEQYF. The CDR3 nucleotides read TGTGCCAGCAGCTTGTTAGAGTCTTACGAGCAGTACTTC.